The subject of this entry is one T cell receptor (beta chain). The junction departs from the called germline gene at one end, perhaps through a read error. Using immunoSEQ multiplex PCR, the repertoire was profiled, and TCRdb retains in-frame clones only, with some absent. The sample carries roughly 48,000 clones, just over 90% recorded once. The data originate from a study of blood T cell repertoires in COVID-19. Germline V gene lookup returns CDR1 MGHRA and CDR2 YSYEKL. The CDR3 runs to 16 residues. This clonotype was sampled from a man in his sixties with COVID-19, enrolled during active disease. Sequenced input: peripheral blood. This chain connects TRBV4-1 to TRBJ1-5; D is uncertain. The CDR3 DNA reads as TGCGCCAGCAGCCGAGCGGACGGAAATGGCAATCAACCCCAGCATTTT. It yields the protein CASSRADGNGNQPQHF.